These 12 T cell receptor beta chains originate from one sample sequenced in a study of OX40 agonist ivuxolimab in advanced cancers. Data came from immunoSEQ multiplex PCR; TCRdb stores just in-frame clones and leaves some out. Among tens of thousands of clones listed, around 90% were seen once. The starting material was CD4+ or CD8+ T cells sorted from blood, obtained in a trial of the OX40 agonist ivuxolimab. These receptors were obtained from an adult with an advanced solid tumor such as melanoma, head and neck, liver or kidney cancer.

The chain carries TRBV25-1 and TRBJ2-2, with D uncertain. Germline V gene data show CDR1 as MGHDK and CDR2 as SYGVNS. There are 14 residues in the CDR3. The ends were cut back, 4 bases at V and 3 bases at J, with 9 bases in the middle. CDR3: CASSVKGHTGELFF. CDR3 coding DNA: TGTGCCAGCAGTGTGAAAGGGCACACCGGGGAGCTGTTTTTT.

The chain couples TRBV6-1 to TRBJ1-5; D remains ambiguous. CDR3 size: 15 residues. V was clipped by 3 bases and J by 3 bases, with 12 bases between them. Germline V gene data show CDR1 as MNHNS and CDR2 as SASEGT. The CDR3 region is CASSDLVGNNQPQHF. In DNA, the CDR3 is TGTGCCAGCAGTGATTTAGTAGGGAACAATCAGCCCCAGCATTTT.

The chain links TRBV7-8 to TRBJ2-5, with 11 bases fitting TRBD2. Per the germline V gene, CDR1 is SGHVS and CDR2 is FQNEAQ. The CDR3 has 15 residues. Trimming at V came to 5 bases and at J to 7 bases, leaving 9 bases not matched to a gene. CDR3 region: CASSGGTSGLRTQYF. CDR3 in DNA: TGTGCCAGCAGCGGTGGGACTAGCGGCCTCCGGACCCAGTACTTC. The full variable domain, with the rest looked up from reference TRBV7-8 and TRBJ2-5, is GAGVSQSPRYKVAKRGQDVALRCDPISGHVSLFWYQQALGQGPEFLTYFQNEAQLDKSGLPSDRFFAERPEGSVSTLKIQRTQQEDSAVYLCASSGGTSGLRTQYFGPGTRLLVL.

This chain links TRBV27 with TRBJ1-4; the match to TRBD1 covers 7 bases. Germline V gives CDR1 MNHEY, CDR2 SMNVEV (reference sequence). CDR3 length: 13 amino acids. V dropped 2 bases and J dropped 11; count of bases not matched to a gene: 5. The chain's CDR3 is CASSLGQGVKLFF. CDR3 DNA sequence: TGTGCCAGCAGTTTAGGGCAGGGGGTGAAACTGTTTTTT.

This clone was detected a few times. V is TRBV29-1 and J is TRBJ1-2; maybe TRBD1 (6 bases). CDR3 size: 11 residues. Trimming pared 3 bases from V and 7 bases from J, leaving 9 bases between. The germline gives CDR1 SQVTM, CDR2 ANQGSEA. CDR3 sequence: CSVEDSVGYTF. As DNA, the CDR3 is TGCAGCGTTGAGGACAGTGTTGGCTACACCTTC.

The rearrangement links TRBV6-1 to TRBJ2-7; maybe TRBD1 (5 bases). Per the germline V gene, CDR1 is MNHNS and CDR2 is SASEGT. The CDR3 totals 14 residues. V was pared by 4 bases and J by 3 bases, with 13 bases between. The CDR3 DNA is TGTGCCAGCAGTGTTCGGCAGGGAAGCTACGAGCAGTACTTC. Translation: CASSVRQGSYEQYF.

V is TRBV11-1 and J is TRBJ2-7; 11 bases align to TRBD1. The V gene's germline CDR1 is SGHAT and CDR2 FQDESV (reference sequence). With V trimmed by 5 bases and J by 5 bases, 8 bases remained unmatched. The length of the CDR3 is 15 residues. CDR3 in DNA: TGTGCCAGCAGCACGGGGGACAGGGGGGTCCACGAGCAGTACTTC. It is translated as CASSTGDRGVHEQYF.

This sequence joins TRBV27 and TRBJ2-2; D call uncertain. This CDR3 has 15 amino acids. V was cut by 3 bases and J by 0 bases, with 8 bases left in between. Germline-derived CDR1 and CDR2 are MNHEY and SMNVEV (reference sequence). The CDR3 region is CASSLGVANTGELFF. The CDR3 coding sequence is TGTGCCAGCAGTTTGGGCGTCGCGAACACCGGGGAGCTGTTTTTT.

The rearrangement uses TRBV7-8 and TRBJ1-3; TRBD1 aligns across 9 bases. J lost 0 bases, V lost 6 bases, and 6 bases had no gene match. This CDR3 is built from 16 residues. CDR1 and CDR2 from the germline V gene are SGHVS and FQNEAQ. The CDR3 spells CASRPDRGRSGNTIYF. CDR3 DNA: TGTGCCAGCAGACCGGACAGGGGACGCTCTGGAAACACCATATATTTT.

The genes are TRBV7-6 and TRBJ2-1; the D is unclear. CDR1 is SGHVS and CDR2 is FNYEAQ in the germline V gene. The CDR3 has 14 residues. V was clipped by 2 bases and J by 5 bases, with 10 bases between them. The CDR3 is CASSLWYADNEQFF. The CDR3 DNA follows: TGTGCCAGCAGCTTATGGTATGCTGACAATGAGCAGTTCTTC.

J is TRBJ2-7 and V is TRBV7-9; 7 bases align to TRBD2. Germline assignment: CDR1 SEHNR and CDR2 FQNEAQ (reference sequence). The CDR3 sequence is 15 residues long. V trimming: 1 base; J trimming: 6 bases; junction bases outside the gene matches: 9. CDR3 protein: CASSLVAGDTGEQYF. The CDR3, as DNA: TGTGCCAGCAGCTTAGTTGCGGGGGATACGGGCGAGCAGTACTTC.

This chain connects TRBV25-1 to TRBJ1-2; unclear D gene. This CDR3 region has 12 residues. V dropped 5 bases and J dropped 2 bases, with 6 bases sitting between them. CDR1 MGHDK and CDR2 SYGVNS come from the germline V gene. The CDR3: CASSSGNYGYTF. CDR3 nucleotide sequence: TGTGCCAGCAGTTCGGGGAACTATGGCTACACCTTC.